The 26 T cell receptor beta chains in this list originate from one sample, sequenced in a study of CD8 T cells in ankylosing spondylitis (TCRdb year 2017). General conclusions and limits of the study: Blood from ankylosing spondylitis patients appeared to be characterized by a TCR beta motif composed of about 8 highly homologous amino acid variants.

The protocol used for the library was 5' RACE. Sequencing used an Illumina HiSeq 2500. The public reads were run again by TCRdb, first through fastp at Q25 and then through MiXCR, and only productive beta chains were kept. Rows with one shared CDR3 protein collapse into an entry with the most common genes and DNA. Present in this sample are fewer than 750,000 distinct CDR3 sequences, around 19% of which were seen just once. The ten most abundant clones make up around 20% of the sample. Their target antigens are unknown. Source material: blood, either unsorted or a sorted T cell fraction (not recorded which). The source of these receptors is a male donor with ankylosing spondylitis.

The table lists this clonotype with a few counts. This rearrangement joins TRBV5-1 to TRBJ2-2; D may be TRBD1 (5 bases). V lost 1 base and J lost 6, with 13 bases in between. The CDR3 totals 15 residues. Germline V lookup: CDR1 SGHRS, CDR2 YFSETQ. CDR3 sequence reads: CASSLMWGRAGELFF. The CDR3, as DNA: TGCGCCAGCAGCTTGATGTGGGGCCGGGCCGGGGAGCTGTTTTTT. Supplemented by reference TRBV5-1 and TRBJ2-2, the full variable domain reads KAGVTQTPRYLIKTRGQQVTLSCSPISGHRSVSWYQQTPGQGLQFLFEYFSETQRNKGNFPGRFSGRQFSNSRSEMNVSTLELGDSALYLCASSLMWGRAGELFFGEGSRLTVL.

The CDR3 here is CASTRGGGGSPLHF. The DNA for the CDR3 is TGTGCCAGCACCCGAGGGGGAGGAGGATCACCCCTCCACTTT. The rearrangement uses TRBV7-2 and TRBJ1-6; D is possibly TRBD1 (6 bases). Germline loops: CDR1 SGHTA, CDR2 FQGNSA. V lost 7 bases and J 10 bases, leaving 17 bases between the germline ends. The CDR3 consists of 14 residues.

There are a few counts of this clonotype. The chain couples TRBV19 to TRBJ1-1; possible D gene TRBD1, 6 bases. Between the trimmed V and J ends, which lost 1 base and 4 bases, there was a span of 13 bases. This CDR3 is built from 15 residues. Germline CDR1 LNHDA, CDR2 SQIVND (reference sequence). Here the CDR3 reads CASSIAAGAFTEAFF. The DNA for the CDR3 is TGTGCCAGTAGTATAGCGGCAGGGGCGTTCACTGAAGCTTTCTTT.

This clonotype appeared a single time. V is TRBV6-1 and J is TRBJ1-1; a possible D gene is TRBD1 (5 bases). There are 14 residues in the CDR3. V was cut by 7 bases and J by 4 bases, with 16 bases left in between. CDR1 and CDR2 (germline): MNHNS, SASEGT. The CDR3 loop is CASKARGESTEAFF. The CDR3 coding sequence is TGTGCCAGCAAGGCACGGGGGGAGAGCACTGAAGCTTTCTTT.

The chain uses TRBV29-1 and TRBJ2-4; 8 bases map to TRBD1. Trimming took 6 bases from V and 5 from J; bases not matched to a gene: 6. This CDR3 is built from 13 residues. Germline CDR1 SQVTM, CDR2 ANQGSEA. CDR3 residues: CSVGDRGENIQYF. The CDR3 region has the DNA TGCAGCGTGGGAGACAGGGGCGAAAACATTCAGTACTTC.

This chain uses TRBV20-1 with TRBJ2-7; D perhaps matches TRBD2 (5 bases). The CDR3 spans 15 residues. Germline CDR1 DFQATT, CDR2 SNEGSKA (reference sequence). V was pared by 0 bases and J by 3 bases, with 15 bases between. The CDR3 region has the DNA TGCAGTGCTAGAGATACGACGGGATCATACTACGAGCAGTACTTC. Amino acids: CSARDTTGSYYEQYF.

The chain carries TRBV29-1 and TRBJ2-2; unclear D gene. Germline V gives CDR1 SQVTM, CDR2 ANQGSEA. Trimming cost V 4 bases and J 0 bases, with 6 bases left between them. CDR3 length: 13 amino acids. The CDR3 region has the DNA TGCAGCGTTGTACAGACGAACACCGGGGAGCTGTTTTTT. Residues: CSVVQTNTGELFF.

The rearrangement links TRBV6-2 or TRBV6-3 to TRBJ2-3; TRBD1 agrees at 12 bases. The CDR3 contains 16 residues. Per germline, CDR1 MNHEY and CDR2 SVGEGT. With 2 bases clipped from V and 4 bases from J, the junction kept 4 bases outside the gene matches. The CDR3 DNA is TGTGCCAGCAGTTACGGGACAGGGGGCAACGCAGATACGCAGTATTTT. Its protein is CASSYGTGGNADTQYF.

The chain's CDR3 is CASMPWTGGNEQFF. In DNA form, the CDR3 reads TGTGCCAGCATGCCCTGGACGGGAGGCAATGAGCAGTTCTTC. The chain links TRBV2 to TRBJ2-1; 7 bases align to TRBD2. With 7 bases clipped from V and 6 bases from J, the junction kept 9 bases outside the gene matches. The length of the CDR3 is 14 residues. CDR1 SNHLY and CDR2 FYNNEI come from the germline V gene.

For the CDR3, the DNA is TGTGCCAGCAGCCCCAACCCCGAGGCGCTGAACACTGAAGCTTTCTTT. It codes for CASSPNPEALNTEAFF. This sequence joins TRBV9 and TRBJ1-1; D not certain. Trimming shortened V by 4 bases and J by 0 bases, and 16 bases separated the two germline ends. The CDR3 is 16 amino acids. The germline V gene encodes CDR1 SGDLS and CDR2 YYNGEE. Full variable domain (missing parts from reference TRBV9 and TRBJ1-1): DSGVTQTPKHLITATGQRVTLRCSPRSGDLSVYWYQQSLDQGLQFLIQYYNGEERAKGNILERFSAQQFPDLHSELNLSSLELGDSALYFCASSPNPEALNTEAFFGQGTRLTVV.

The chain joins TRBV6-5 to TRBJ2-7, with D possibly being TRBD1 (7 bases). The CDR3 runs to 15 residues. CDR1 MNHEY and CDR2 SVGAGI come from the germline V gene. Trimming took off 2 bases at V and 0 bases at J, with 11 bases between the two ends. Here the CDR3 reads CASSYQGGSSYEQYF. The DNA for the CDR3 is TGTGCCAGCAGTTACCAGGGGGGAAGCTCCTACGAGCAGTACTTC.

This clonotype was seen more than once but under ten times. The J gene is TRBJ1-5, the V gene TRBV2; TRBD1 aligns across 8 bases. The junction had 9 bases not matched to a gene; V was cut back by 5 bases and J by 6 bases. The length of the CDR3 is 15 residues. Germline CDR1 reads SNHLY; CDR2 reads FYNNEI. CDR3 amino acids: CASSTYGQGLQPQHF. Here the CDR3 DNA reads TGTGCCAGCAGTACCTATGGACAGGGACTTCAGCCCCAGCATTTT.

V is TRBV6-1 and J is TRBJ2-5, with TRBD1 matching over 7 bases. The CDR3 runs 13 residues. Germline V gene lookup returns CDR1 MNHNS and CDR2 SASEGT. V was clipped by 6 bases and J by 2 bases; unmatched bases: 3. The CDR3 region has the DNA TGTGCCAGCAGACGGGGACAGCAAGAGACCCAGTACTTC. It specifies CASRRGQQETQYF.

This clonotype showed up just a few times. The junction does not match germline at one end; this may be a read error. The V gene is TRBV6-2 or TRBV6-3, the J gene TRBJ1-1; no reliable D call. The CDR3 runs 13 residues. Germline V gene sequence: CDR1 MNHEY, CDR2 SVGEGT. Written as DNA, the CDR3 is TGTGCCAGCAATTACTTAGCTAACACTGAAGCTTTCTTT. It encodes CASNYLANTEAFF.

This clonotype appeared a few times. The CDR3 loop reads CAISRTSGGTNRETQYF. The CDR3 DNA sequence: TGTGCCATCAGCCGGACTAGCGGGGGAACGAACCGGGAGACCCAGTACTTC. The gene calls are TRBV10-3 and TRBJ2-5; TRBD2 matches 13 bases. The CDR3 sequence is 17 residues long. CDR1 is ENHRY, CDR2 SYGVKD, per germline. V lost 6 bases to trimming and J lost 5 bases; unmatched junction nucleotides: 12.

This clonotype was observed a single time. This chain links TRBV12-3 or TRBV12-4 with TRBJ1-5; D gene unclear. The ends were cut back, 0 bases at V and 3 bases at J, with 9 bases in the middle. The CDR3 covers 15 residues. The CDR3 DNA sequence: TGTGCCAGCAGTTTAGCGGTCGGTATCAATCAGCCCCAGCATTTT. This codes for CASSLAVGINQPQHF.

There are a few counts of this clonotype. The CDR3 is CAIRLGGATRDTQYF. In DNA, the CDR3 is TGTGCCATCCGCCTGGGCGGGGCGACCAGGGATACGCAGTATTTT. This chain uses TRBV6-1 with TRBJ2-3; a weak D match, TRBD2 (6 bases). V was pared by 10 bases and J by 6 bases, with 23 bases between. Germline values: CDR1 MNHNS, CDR2 SASEGT. The CDR3 extends over 15 amino acids.

This clonotype was counted at least ten times. This chain uses TRBV12-3 or TRBV12-4 with TRBJ2-1; 7 bases match TRBD2. J was trimmed by 4 bases and V by 1 base; bases with no gene match: 16. The CDR3 sequence is 19 residues long. CDR3 nucleotide sequence: TGTGCCAGCAGTTTAGTCCCCGCGGGAGCCCCCACACAGTACAATGAGCAGTTCTTC. Residues: CASSLVPAGAPTQYNEQFF.

The chain recombines TRBV2 with TRBJ1-4; D possibly corresponds to TRBD1 (6 bases). Trimming removed 8 bases at V and 1 base at J, with 8 bases between. Germline loops: CDR1 SNHLY, CDR2 FYNNEI. The CDR3 has 13 amino acids. In DNA form, the CDR3 reads TGTGCCAGCGCAGGGGTAACTAATGAAAAACTGTTTTTT. This translates into CASAGVTNEKLFF.

The rearrangement links TRBV19 to TRBJ1-5; weak D call: TRBD1 (5 bases). The CDR3 runs to 13 residues. Per the germline V gene, CDR1 is LNHDA and CDR2 is SQIVND (reference sequence). Trimming took off 6 bases at V and 4 bases at J, with 10 bases between the two ends. CDR3 in amino acids: CASSRAGNQPQHF. In DNA form, the CDR3 reads TGTGCCAGTAGCAGGGCGGGAAATCAGCCCCAGCATTTT. Supplemented by reference TRBV19 and TRBJ1-5, the full variable domain reads DGGITQSPKYLFRKEGQNVTLSCEQNLNHDAMYWYRQDPGQGLRLIYYSQIVNDFQKGDIAEGYSVSREKKESFPLTVTSAQKNPTAFYLCASSRAGNQPQHFGDGTRLSIL.

This clonotype showed up just a few times. This chain joins TRBV7-8 and TRBJ2-1; unclear D gene. The V end was cut by 0 bases, the J end by 7 bases, with 7 bases between. The CDR3 sequence is 13 residues long. CDR1 is SGHVS, CDR2 FQNEAQ, per germline. For the CDR3, the DNA is TGTGCCAGCAGCTTAGCGCCGTGGAATGAGCAGTTCTTC. Translation gives CASSLAPWNEQFF.

This clonotype appeared many times. In DNA form, the CDR3 reads TGTGCCAGCAGCTCATCGACTAGTCGGTACAATGAGCAGTTCTTC. Its protein product is CASSSSTSRYNEQFF. The rearrangement links TRBV12-3 or TRBV12-4 to TRBJ2-1; possible D gene TRBD2, 6 bases. This CDR3 has 15 amino acids. Trimming took 6 bases from V and 4 from J, leaving 16 bases between them.

The chain carries TRBV20-1 and TRBJ2-3, with TRBD1 matching over 9 bases. The J segment lost 5 bases and the V segment lost 5 bases, leaving 11 bases of the junction unmatched. The germline V gene has CDR1 DFQATT and CDR2 SNEGSKA (reference sequence). This CDR3 has 15 amino acids. Written as DNA, the CDR3 is TGCAGTGCTGGAAGGATACAGGGGGCTGGAGATACGCAGTATTTT. Amino acid sequence: CSAGRIQGAGDTQYF.

This clonotype has more than one count but fewer than ten. The chain has TRBV24-1 and TRBJ1-5; 9 positions agree with TRBD1. CDR3 length equals 16 residues. CDR1 is KGHDR, CDR2 SFDVKD, per germline. With V trimmed by 3 bases and J by 6 bases, 8 bases remained unmatched. The CDR3 DNA reads TGTGCCACCAGTGATACCGGGACAGGGATGGGTCAGCCCCAGCATTTT. This encodes CATSDTGTGMGQPQHF.

This clonotype has a handful of counts. The CDR3 nucleotides are TGCGCCAGCAGCTTGGGACTAGTCGGAGGCACAGATACGCAGTATTTT. Translating gives CASSLGLVGGTDTQYF. The J gene is TRBJ2-3, the V gene TRBV5-1, with D perhaps matching TRBD2 (6 bases). The CDR3 totals 16 residues. The V and J ends lost 0 bases and 1 base respectively, with 12 bases between them. Germline V gives CDR1 SGHRS, CDR2 YFSETQ.

The chain couples TRBV20-1 to TRBJ2-7; D possibly matches TRBD1 or TRBD2 (6 bases each). Between the trimmed V and J ends, which lost 6 bases and 2 bases, there was a span of 17 bases. This CDR3 is built from 14 residues. Germline V CDR1 and CDR2: DFQATT, SNEGSKA (reference sequence). The CDR3 sequence is CSALPGEEPYEQYF. CDR3 coding DNA: TGCAGTGCCCTGCCAGGGGAGGAACCCTACGAGCAGTACTTC.